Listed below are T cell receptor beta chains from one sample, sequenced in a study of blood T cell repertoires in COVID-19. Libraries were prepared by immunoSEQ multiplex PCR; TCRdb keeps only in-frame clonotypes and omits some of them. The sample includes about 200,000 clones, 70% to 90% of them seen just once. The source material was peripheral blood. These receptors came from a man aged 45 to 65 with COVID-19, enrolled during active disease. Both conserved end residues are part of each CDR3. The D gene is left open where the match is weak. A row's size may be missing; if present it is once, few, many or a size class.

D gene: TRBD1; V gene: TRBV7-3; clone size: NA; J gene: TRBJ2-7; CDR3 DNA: TGTGCCAGCAGCTTGGGGACAGGCTCCTACGAGCAGTACTTC; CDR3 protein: CASSLGTGSYEQYF
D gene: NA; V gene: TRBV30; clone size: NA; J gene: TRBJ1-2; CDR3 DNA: TGTGCCTGGAGTAGTCTCTATGCTTCCTATGGCTACACCTTC; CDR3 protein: CAWSSLYASYGYTF
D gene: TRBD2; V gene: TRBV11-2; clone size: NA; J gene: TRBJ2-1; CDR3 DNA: TGTGCCAGCAGCCAGGGACTAGCGGGAGAGCTAGGGATCTACAATGAGCAGTTCTTC; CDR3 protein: CASSQGLAGELGIYNEQFF
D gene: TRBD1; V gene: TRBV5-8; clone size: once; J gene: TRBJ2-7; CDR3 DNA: TGTGCCAGCAGCGTCCGGGACAGGGTAATGCACGAGCAGTACTTC; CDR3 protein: CASSVRDRVMHEQYF
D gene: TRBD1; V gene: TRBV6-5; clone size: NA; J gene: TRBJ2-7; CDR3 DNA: TGTGCCAGCAGTAGACAGGGAACCTACGAGCAGTACTTC; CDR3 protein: CASSRQGTYEQYF
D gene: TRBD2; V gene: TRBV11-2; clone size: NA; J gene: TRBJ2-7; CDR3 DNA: TGTGCCAGCAGCTTGCTATCCGGACTAGCGGGAGACGAGCAGTACTTC; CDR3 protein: CASSLLSGLAGDEQYF
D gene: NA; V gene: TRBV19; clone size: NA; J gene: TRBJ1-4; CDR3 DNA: TGTGCCAGTAGCATATCCGAGACAGCTAATGAAAAACTGTTTTTT; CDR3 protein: CASSISETANEKLFF
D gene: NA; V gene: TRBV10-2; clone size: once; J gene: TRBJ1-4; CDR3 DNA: TGCGCCAGCAGGACAGGCATAAATGAAAAACTGTTTTTT; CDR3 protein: CASRTGINEKLFF
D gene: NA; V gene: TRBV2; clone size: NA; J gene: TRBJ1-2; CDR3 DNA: TGTGCCAGCAGTGAATCCCGCAGTCTCAACTATGGCTACACCTTC; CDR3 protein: CASSESRSLNYGYTF
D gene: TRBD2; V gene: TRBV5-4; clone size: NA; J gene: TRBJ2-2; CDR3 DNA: TGTGCCAGCAGCCCAGCCCGGGGACTACACACCGGGGAGCTGTTTTTT; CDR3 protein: CASSPARGLHTGELFF
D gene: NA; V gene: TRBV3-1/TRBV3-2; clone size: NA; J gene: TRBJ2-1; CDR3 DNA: TGTGCCAGCAGCTCGGGGGGCCTCGATGAGCAGTTCTTC; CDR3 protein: CASSSGGLDEQFF
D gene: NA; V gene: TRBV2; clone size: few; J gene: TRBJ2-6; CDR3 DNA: TGTGCCAGCAGGGAGGGCTCTGGGGCCAACGTCCTGACTTTC; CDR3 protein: CASREGSGANVLTF